The present entry profiles one TCR beta chain with its context. The specificity of this receptor is unknown. Qualities for individual bases were not recorded, and no much larger clone is one base off. Whole blood was collected in K2EDTA tubes by collaborating institutions according to the institutions' own protocols. Collaborator samples were shipped for TCRbeta analysis as frozen whole blood, isolated PBMCs, or DNA extracted from either sample type. TCRbeta CDR3 regions were amplified from genomic DNA using the immunoSEQ Assay, a bias-controlled multiplex PCR. Regarding the original processing steps: The number of nucleated cells in each sample was estimated from the amplification of reference gene primers within the assay. To quantify the absolute abundance of each unique TCRbeta CDR3 rearrangement, sequence reads were collapsed and filtered. Productive Simpson clonality was computed per sample as the square root of Simpson's diversity index over productive rearrangements. The immuneACCESS repertoire file appears here via TCRdb, limited to in-frame rearrangements. These files lack a portion of the clones; in checked studies, under half of the deficit traces to unresolved V genes, and the cause of the others is not known. That table furnishes V, J and clone size, whereas the DNA furnished D and trimming. The sample table holds over 250,000 clones, of which over 75% were seen once. Around 0.8% of the sample goes to the ten largest clones.

These data are taken from a study of blood T cell repertoires in COVID-19 (TCRdb year 2020). General notes on the study: Collaborator samples came from the United States, Italy and Spain and covered acute and convalescent phases of COVID-19. The prospective study material was composed of cDNA or gDNA derived from T cells, B-cell-depleted T cells, or PBMCs. The dataset comprised deeply sampled blood TCRbeta repertoires from subjects exposed to, actively infected with, or recovered from COVID-19. The repertoires were released in a freely available public database meant as a resource for research on the immune response to SARS-CoV-2. The samples were drawn from two sources: the first 160 participants of the ongoing ImmuneRACE study, and 1,000 to 1,500 subjects contributed by 6 global collaborators. Sample metadata almost always included a de-identified subject ID, COVID-19 status, age in years and sex. HLA class I and class II types, where available, came from metadata supplied by the sample provider rather than from assay-based typing. Study-wide findings and limitations: The amount of clinical and demographic metadata varied by source and participant and was provided uncurated.

From the cysteine up to the phenylalanine, the CDR3 has a length of 15 residues. The entry retains the CDR3 DNA only, 45 bases that are in frame from base 1. The CDR1 and CDR2 encoded by the germline V gene (reference sequence) are LGHDT and YNNKEL. V sheds 3 bases and J sheds 6 bases, leaving 17 bases between their ends. The TCR was taken from a woman in her 30s with acute or convalescent COVID-19. The chain employs TRBV3-1 (or the pseudogene TRBV3-2) and TRBJ2-5; tentative D gene TRBD2, with 6 bases matching. Input material: peripheral blood. The DNA is as follows: TGTGCCAGCAGCCAGGCGGGACGGAGGATGCAGACCCAGTACTTC. Protein translation: CASSQAGRRMQTQYF.